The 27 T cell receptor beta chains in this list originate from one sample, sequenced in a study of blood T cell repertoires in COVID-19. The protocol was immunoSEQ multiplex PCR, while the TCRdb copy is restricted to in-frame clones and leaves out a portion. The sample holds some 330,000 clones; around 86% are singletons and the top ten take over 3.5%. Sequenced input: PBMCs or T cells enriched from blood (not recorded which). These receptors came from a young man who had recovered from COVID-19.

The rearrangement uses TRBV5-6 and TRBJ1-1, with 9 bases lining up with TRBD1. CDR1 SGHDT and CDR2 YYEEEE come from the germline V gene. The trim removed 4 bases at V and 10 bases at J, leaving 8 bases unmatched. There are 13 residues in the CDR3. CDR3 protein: CASSHNRGRGAFF. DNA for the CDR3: TGTGCCAGCAGCCATAACAGGGGGCGCGGAGCTTTCTTT.

The CDR3 loop reads CASIPPHGGLAYGYTF. The CDR3 DNA sequence: TGTGCCAGCATCCCCCCCCACGGCGGGCTGGCCTATGGCTACACCTTC. V usage is TRBV7-9 and J usage is TRBJ1-2; D gene unclear. The germline gives CDR1 SEHNR, CDR2 FQNEAQ (reference sequence). This CDR3 has 16 amino acids. Between the trimmed V and J ends, which lost 7 bases and 4 bases, there was a span of 22 bases.

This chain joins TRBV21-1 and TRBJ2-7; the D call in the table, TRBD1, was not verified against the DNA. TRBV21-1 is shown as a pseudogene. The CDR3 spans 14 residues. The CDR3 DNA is TGTGCCAGCAGCAATAGCGACAGGGCTTACGAGCAGTACTTC. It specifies CASSNSDRAYEQYF.

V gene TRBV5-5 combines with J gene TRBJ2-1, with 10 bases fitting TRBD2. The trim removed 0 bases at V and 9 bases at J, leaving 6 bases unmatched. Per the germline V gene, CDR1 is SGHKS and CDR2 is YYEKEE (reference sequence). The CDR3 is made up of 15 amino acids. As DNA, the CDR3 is TGTGCCAGCAGCTTGGAGTCTAGCGGGAGAACTGAGCAGTTCTTC. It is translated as CASSLESSGRTEQFF.

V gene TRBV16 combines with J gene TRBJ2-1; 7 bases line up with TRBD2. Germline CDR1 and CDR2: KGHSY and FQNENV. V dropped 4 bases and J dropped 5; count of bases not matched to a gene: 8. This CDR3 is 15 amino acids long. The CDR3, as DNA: TGTGCCAGCAGCCGGGGGGGACGGGACCACAATGAGCAGTTCTTC. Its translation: CASSRGGRDHNEQFF.

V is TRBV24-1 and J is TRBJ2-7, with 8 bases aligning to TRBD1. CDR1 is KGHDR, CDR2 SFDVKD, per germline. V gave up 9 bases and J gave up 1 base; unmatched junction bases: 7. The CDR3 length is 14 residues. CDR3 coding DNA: TGTGCCACCCGCGGACAGGGTCCTTCCTACGAGCAGTACTTC. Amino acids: CATRGQGPSYEQYF.

CDR3 nucleotide sequence: TGTGCCAGCAGCTTCCCTCCGTCCGGAAACACCATATATTTT. It yields the protein CASSFPPSGNTIYF. The J gene is TRBJ1-3, the V gene TRBV13, with D uncertain. The germline V and J ends were trimmed by 3 bases and 4 bases, with 10 bases remaining between them. The germline V gene encodes CDR1 PRHDT and CDR2 FYEKMQ (reference sequence). CDR3 length: 14 residues.

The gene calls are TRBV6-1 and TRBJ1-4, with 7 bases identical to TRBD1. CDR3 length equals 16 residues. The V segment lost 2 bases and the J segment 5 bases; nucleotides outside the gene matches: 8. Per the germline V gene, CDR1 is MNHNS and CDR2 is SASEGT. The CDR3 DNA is TGTGCCAGCAGTGAATCGGCACAGGGGTGGAATGAAAAACTGTTTTTT. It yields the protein CASSESAQGWNEKLFF.

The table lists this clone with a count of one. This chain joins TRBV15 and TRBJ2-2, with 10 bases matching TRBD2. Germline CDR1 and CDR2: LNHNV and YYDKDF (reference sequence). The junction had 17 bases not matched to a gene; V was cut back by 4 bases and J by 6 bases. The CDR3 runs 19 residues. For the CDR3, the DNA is TGTGCCACCAGCACCGTGGGGCAGGGCACTAGCGGGAAGCCCGGGGAGCTGTTTTTT. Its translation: CATSTVGQGTSGKPGELFF.

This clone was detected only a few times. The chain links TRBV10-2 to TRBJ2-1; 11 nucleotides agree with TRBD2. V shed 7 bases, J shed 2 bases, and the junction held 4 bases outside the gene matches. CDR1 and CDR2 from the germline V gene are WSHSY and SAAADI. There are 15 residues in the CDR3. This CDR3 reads CASTGTSGAYNEQFF. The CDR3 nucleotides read TGCGCCAGCACCGGGACTAGCGGAGCCTACAATGAGCAGTTCTTC.

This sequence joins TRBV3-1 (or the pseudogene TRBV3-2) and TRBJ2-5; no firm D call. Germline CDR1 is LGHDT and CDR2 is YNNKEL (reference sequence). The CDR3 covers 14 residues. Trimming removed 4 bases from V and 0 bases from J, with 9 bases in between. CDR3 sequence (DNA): TGTGCCAGCAGCCTTCTACGGGACCAAGAGACCCAGTACTTC. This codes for CASSLLRDQETQYF.

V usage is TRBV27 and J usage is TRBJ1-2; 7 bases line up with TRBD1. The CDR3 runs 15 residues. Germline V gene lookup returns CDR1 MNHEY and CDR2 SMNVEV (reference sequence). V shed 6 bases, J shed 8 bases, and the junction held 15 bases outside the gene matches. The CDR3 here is CASRNRGGVERGYTF. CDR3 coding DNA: TGTGCCAGCAGGAACAGGGGAGGAGTTGAGAGGGGCTACACCTTC.

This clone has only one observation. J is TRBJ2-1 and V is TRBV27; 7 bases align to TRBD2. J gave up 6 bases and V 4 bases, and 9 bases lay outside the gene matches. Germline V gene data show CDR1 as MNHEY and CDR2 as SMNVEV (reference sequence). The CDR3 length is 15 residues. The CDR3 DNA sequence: TGTGCCAGCAGTTATGGATCAGCGGGATTCAATGAGCAGTTCTTC. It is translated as CASSYGSAGFNEQFF.

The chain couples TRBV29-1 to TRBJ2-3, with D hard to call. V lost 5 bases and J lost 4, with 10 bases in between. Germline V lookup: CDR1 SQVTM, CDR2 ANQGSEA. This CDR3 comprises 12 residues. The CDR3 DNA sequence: TGCAGCGTTTTTATCCCCCCAGATACGCAGTATTTT. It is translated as CSVFIPPDTQYF.

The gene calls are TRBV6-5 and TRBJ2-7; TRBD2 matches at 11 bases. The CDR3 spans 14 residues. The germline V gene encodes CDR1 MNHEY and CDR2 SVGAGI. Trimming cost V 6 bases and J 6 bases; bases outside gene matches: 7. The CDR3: CASRIAGGPGEQYF. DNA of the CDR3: TGTGCCAGCAGGATAGCGGGAGGGCCTGGCGAGCAGTACTTC.

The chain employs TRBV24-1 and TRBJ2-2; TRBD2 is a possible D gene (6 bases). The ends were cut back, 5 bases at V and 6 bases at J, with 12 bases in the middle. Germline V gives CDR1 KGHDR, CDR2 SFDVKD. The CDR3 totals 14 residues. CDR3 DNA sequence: TGTGCCACCAGTGCCTCCTCGGGGGCCGGGGAGCTGTTTTTT. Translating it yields CATSASSGAGELFF.

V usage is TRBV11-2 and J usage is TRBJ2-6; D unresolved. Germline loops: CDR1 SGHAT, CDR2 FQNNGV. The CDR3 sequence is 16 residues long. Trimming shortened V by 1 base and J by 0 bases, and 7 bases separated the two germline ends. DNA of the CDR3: TGTGCCAGCAGCTTAGTCCCCTCCTCTGGGGCCAACGTCCTGACTTTC. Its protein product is CASSLVPSSGANVLTF.

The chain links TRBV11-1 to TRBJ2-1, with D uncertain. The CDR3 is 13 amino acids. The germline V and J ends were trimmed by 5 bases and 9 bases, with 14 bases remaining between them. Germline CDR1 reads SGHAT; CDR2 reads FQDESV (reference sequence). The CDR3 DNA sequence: TGTGCCAGCAGCCGACCAGCTAGTTTTGAGCAGTTCTTC. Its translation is CASSRPASFEQFF.

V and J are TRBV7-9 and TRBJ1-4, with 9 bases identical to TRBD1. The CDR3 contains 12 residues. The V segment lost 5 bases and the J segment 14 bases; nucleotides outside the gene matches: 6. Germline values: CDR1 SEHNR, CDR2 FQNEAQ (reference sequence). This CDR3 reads CASSPWDRALFF. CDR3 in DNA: TGTGCCAGCAGCCCATGGGACAGGGCGCTGTTTTTT.

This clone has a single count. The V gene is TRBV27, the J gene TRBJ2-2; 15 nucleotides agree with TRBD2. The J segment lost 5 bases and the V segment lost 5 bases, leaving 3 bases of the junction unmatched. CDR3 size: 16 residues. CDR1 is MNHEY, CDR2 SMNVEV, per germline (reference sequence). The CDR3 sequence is CASSAGTSGGTGELFF. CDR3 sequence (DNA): TGTGCCAGCAGTGCAGGGACTAGCGGGGGGACCGGGGAGCTGTTTTTT.

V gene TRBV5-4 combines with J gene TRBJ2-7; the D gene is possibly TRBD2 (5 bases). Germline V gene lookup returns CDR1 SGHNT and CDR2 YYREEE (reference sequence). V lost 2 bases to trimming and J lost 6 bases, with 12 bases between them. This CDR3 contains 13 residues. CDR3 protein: CASSFKIGVEQYF. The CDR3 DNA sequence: TGTGCCAGCAGCTTTAAAATCGGGGTCGAGCAGTACTTC.

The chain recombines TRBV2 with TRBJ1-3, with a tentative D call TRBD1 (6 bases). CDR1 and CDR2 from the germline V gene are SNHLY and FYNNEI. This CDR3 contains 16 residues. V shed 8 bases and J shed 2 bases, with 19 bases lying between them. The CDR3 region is CASALLQAGAGNTIYF. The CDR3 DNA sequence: TGTGCCAGCGCTCTATTACAGGCAGGGGCTGGAAACACCATATATTTT.

In DNA, the CDR3 is TGCGCCAGCCGGCGACCGGGACAGACGAACACCGGGGAGCTGTTTTTT. This codes for CASRRPGQTNTGELFF. The rearrangement joins TRBV5-1 to TRBJ2-2, with TRBD1 matching over 7 bases. V shed 7 bases and J 0 bases; nucleotides not matched to a gene: 9. This CDR3 has 16 amino acids. Looked up from germline, CDR1 is SGHRS and CDR2 is YFSETQ.

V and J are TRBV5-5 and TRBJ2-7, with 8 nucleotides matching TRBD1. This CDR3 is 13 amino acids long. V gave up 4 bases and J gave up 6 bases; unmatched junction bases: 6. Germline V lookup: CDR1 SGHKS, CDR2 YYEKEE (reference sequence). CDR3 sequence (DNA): TGTGCCAGCAGCATCGGGACAGGTGGCGAGCAGTACTTC. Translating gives CASSIGTGGEQYF.

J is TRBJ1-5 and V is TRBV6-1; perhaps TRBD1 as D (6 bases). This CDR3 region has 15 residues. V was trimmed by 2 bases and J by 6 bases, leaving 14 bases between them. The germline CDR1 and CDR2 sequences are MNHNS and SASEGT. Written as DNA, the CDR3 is TGTGCCAGCAGTGAATTGGTCAGGGGAGTTCAGCCCCAGCATTTT. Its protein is CASSELVRGVQPQHF.

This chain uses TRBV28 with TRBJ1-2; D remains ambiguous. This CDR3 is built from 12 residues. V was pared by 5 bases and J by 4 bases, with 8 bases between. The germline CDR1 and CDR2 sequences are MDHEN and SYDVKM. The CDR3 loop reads CASSGQIYGYTF. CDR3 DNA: TGTGCCAGCAGTGGCCAAATCTATGGCTACACCTTC.

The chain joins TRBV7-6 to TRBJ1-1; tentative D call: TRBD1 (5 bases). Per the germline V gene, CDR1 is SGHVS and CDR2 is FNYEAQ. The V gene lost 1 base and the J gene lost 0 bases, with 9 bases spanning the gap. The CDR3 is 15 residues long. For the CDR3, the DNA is TGTGCCAGCAGCTTAGAGGGGATTATGAACACTGAAGCTTTCTTT. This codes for CASSLEGIMNTEAFF.